The 8 T cell receptor beta chains listed next were all sequenced from one sample in a study of human T cells and chemical hapten exposure. TCRdb passed the RACE reads through MiXCR, listing each CDR3 protein once. There are 90,000 to 110,000 distinct CDR3 sequences in the sample; about 34% occur only once, and roughly 2.7% lies in the top ten. The time point here: patch test 3, about 24 weeks after DPC sensitization. Noted treatment: therapeutic diphenylcyclopropenone sensitization with weekly scalp DPC. Sequencing was performed on whole blood, taken in connection with sensitization to the hapten diphenylcyclopropenone (DPC). These receptors were obtained from a man aged 35 to 55 with alopecia areata. Some clones in this sample may be carry-over from other donors' samples.

The chain recombines TRBV5-1 with TRBJ2-5, with D tentatively TRBD1 (7 bases). The CDR3 runs to 15 residues. Deletions cut 4 bases from V and 4 bases from J, with 17 bases between. The germline V gene encodes CDR1 SGHRS and CDR2 YFSETQ. CDR3 residues: CASSTRTGGLETQYF. CDR3 in DNA: TGCGCCAGCAGCACCCGGACAGGAGGGTTAGAGACCCAGTACTTC.

This clonotype was detected a few times. The chain recombines TRBV12-3 or TRBV12-4 with TRBJ2-1, with TRBD2 matching over 7 bases. The CDR3 is made up of 15 amino acids. V was pared by 5 bases and J by 3 bases, with 7 bases of the junction left unmatched. The CDR3 region has the DNA TGTGCCAGCAGTCCTCTGGGGGGGAGCTACAATGAGCAGTTCTTC. Protein: CASSPLGGSYNEQFF.

The chain has TRBV24-1 and TRBJ2-1; 8 positions agree with TRBD1. CDR3 length: 16 residues. With 1 base clipped from V and 5 bases from J, the junction kept 6 bases outside the gene matches. The germline V gene encodes CDR1 KGHDR and CDR2 SFDVKD. CDR3 region: CATSDFTRGRDNEQFF. CDR3 coding DNA: TGTGCCACCAGTGATTTCACCAGGGGGCGGGACAATGAGCAGTTCTTC.

This clonotype was observed a handful of times. This chain joins TRBV5-4 and TRBJ2-1; either TRBD1 or TRBD2 may supply D (5 bases each). The germline CDR1 and CDR2 sequences are SGHNT and YYREEE (reference sequence). The CDR3 runs 15 residues. V lost 3 bases, J lost 8 bases, and 18 bases lay in between. The CDR3 region is CASSWGRQSGDEQFF. CDR3 in DNA: TGTGCCAGCAGCTGGGGACGCCAATCAGGCGATGAGCAGTTCTTC.

This clonotype was picked up a small number of times. This chain links TRBV5-4 with TRBJ2-1; D is unclear. CDR1 and CDR2 (germline): SGHNT, YYREEE (reference sequence). The CDR3 is 11 residues long. V dropped 0 bases and J dropped 8 bases, with 3 bases sitting between them. The CDR3 reads CASSLAHEQFF. CDR3 coding DNA: TGTGCCAGCAGCTTGGCCCATGAGCAGTTCTTC.

This clonotype showed up just a few times. The chain employs TRBV7-3 and TRBJ2-5, with TRBD1 matching over 8 bases. There are 15 residues in the CDR3. V gave up 5 bases and J gave up 5 bases; unmatched junction bases: 10. Germline lookup yields CDR1 SGHTA and CDR2 FQGTGA. The CDR3 DNA reads as TGTGCCAGCAGCCCAGGACAGGGCGATAGGGAGACCCAGTACTTC. It translates to CASSPGQGDRETQYF.

The chain couples TRBV21-1 to TRBJ2-7; the table's TRBD1 call for D was not verified on the DNA. TRBV21-1 represents a pseudogene. There are 19 residues in the CDR3. The DNA for the CDR3 is TGTGCCAGCAGCAAAGCCCCAAAGACAGGTCCCGGAGGCTCCTACGAGCAGTACTTC. It encodes CASSKAPKTGPGGSYEQYF.

This clonotype was seen a handful of times. The chain carries TRBV7-4 and TRBJ2-7, with D tentatively TRBD1 (5 bases). The length of the CDR3 is 15 residues. CDR1 is SGHVT and CDR2 is SQSDAQ in the germline V gene. Trimming removed 2 bases from V and 6 bases from J, with 17 bases in between. The CDR3 is CASSLSGSRRGEQYV. The CDR3 DNA sequence: TGTGCCAGCAGCTTATCAGGATCCAGAAGGGGCGAGCAGTACGTC.